This T cell receptor (beta chain) was documented in a study of blood T cell repertoires in COVID-19. At the level of the study: The study drew acute and convalescent COVID-19 samples from the United States, Italy and Spain.

All enrollees were roughly 18 to 100 years old and from roughly 22 US areas. Symptom resolution, clearance, or two negative PCRs marked donors in Cohort 3 as recovered. Measured with immunoSEQ multiplex PCR; TCRdb has only the in-frame clones, and not every one. This repertoire shows around 150,000 clones, about 86% found once; its top ten account for approximately 7.3%. Trimming removed 5 bases from V and 1 base from J, with 8 bases in between. This CDR3 is built from 13 residues. Germline-derived CDR1 and CDR2 are MNHEY and SVGAGI. The sequencing sample was made of PBMCs or T cells enriched from blood (not recorded which). The sequence derives from a man between 50 and 59 years old who had recovered from COVID-19. The chain couples TRBV6-5 to TRBJ1-1; the D is unclear. CDR3 region: CASSRLGNTEAFF. The CDR3 region has the DNA TGTGCCAGCAGTCGACTCGGGAACACTGAAGCTTTCTTT.